This T cell receptor (beta chain) was sequenced in a study of OX40 agonist ivuxolimab in advanced cancers. Turning to the study itself: A diagnosis of hepatocellular carcinoma, melanoma, renal cell or head and neck cancer was present in dose-escalation patients.

Assay used: immunoSEQ multiplex PCR; TCRdb lists only in-frame clones, some missing. This sample yields over 15,000 clones, of which about 90% are seen a single time; 15% to 20% belongs to the top ten. This clonotype was obtained from an adult with an advanced solid tumor such as melanoma, head and neck, liver or kidney cancer. The sequences come from CD4+ or CD8+ T cells sorted from blood, collected in a trial of the OX40 agonist ivuxolimab.

The CDR3 bases are TGCGCCAGCAGCCAAGTTCTCGGGGGGGACACCGGGGAGCTGTTTTTT. This translates into CASSQVLGGDTGELFF. The rearrangement joins TRBV4-3 to TRBJ2-2, with 8 bases fitting TRBD2. CDR1 is LGHNA, CDR2 YSLEER, per germline. The trim removed 1 base at V and 3 bases at J, leaving 4 bases unmatched. This CDR3 contains 16 residues.